The 26 T cell receptor beta chains listed next were all sequenced from one sample in a study of blood T cell repertoires in COVID-19. Clones were read by immunoSEQ multiplex PCR, and TCRdb kept only the in-frame ones, dropping some. The data hold approximately 83,000 clones, with roughly 86% observed a single time. Source material: peripheral blood. Receptors were obtained from a man in his 70s with acute or convalescent COVID-19.

The rearrangement joins TRBV30 to TRBJ2-3; 9 positions match TRBD1. The junction had 13 bases not matched to a gene; V was cut back by 3 bases and J by 3 bases. CDR1 is GTSNPN and CDR2 is SVGIG in the germline V gene (reference sequence). The length of the CDR3 is 17 residues. Written as DNA, the CDR3 is TGTGCCTGGAGCCGACTACCGGGACAGGGAGGGACAGATACGCAGTATTTT. Protein sequence: CAWSRLPGQGGTDTQYF. Drawing the rest from reference TRBV30 and TRBJ2-3, the complete variable domain is SQTIHQWPATLVQPVGSPLSLECTVEGTSNPNLYWYRQAAGRGLQLLFYSVGIGQISSEVPQNLSASRPQDRQFILSSKKLLLSDSGFYLCAWSRLPGQGGTDTQYFGPGTRLTVL.

This rearrangement joins TRBV6-4 to TRBJ2-1, with 9 nucleotides matching TRBD2. Trimming took 3 bases from V and 7 from J; bases not matched to a gene: 7. The CDR3 is 15 residues long. Per the germline V gene, CDR1 is MRHNA and CDR2 is SNTAGT. The CDR3 DNA sequence: TGTGCCAGCAGTGAGGGGGATAGCGGGGGAAATGAGCAGTTCTTC. Translated: CASSEGDSGGNEQFF.

The chain recombines TRBV5-4 with TRBJ2-7, with D perhaps matching TRBD2 (5 bases). Germline V gives CDR1 SGHNT, CDR2 YYREEE (reference sequence). The V end lost 4 bases, the J end lost 0 bases, and 14 bases lay between the germline ends. The CDR3 contains 15 residues. This CDR3 is CASSPSRGSSYEQYF. The CDR3 DNA follows: TGTGCCAGCAGCCCCTCTCGGGGTAGCTCCTACGAGCAGTACTTC. The full variable domain, in which reference TRBV5-4 and TRBJ2-7 provide the parts outside the CDR3, is ETGVTQSPTHLIKTRGQQVTLRCSSQSGHNTVSWYQQALGQGPQFIFQYYREEENGRGNFPPRFSGLQFPNYSSELNVNALELDDSALYLCASSPSRGSSYEQYFGPGTRLTVT.

The chain combines TRBV5-1 with TRBJ1-4, with TRBD1 identical over 8 bases. The V segment lost 0 bases and the J segment 7 bases; nucleotides outside the gene matches: 2. The CDR3 runs 14 residues. Germline loops: CDR1 SGHRS, CDR2 YFSETQ. Here the CDR3 reads CASSLGQGAEKLFF. The CDR3 DNA reads as TGCGCCAGCAGCTTGGGTCAGGGGGCTGAAAAACTGTTTTTT.

The gene calls are TRBV7-9 and TRBJ2-2, with D possibly TRBD2 on 7 matching bases. The length of the CDR3 is 15 residues. Germline values: CDR1 SEHNR, CDR2 FQNEAQ (reference sequence). V was pared by 10 bases and J by 3 bases, with 18 bases between. CDR3 sequence: CATTSTGRDTGELFF. In DNA, the CDR3 is TGTGCCACCACATCAACAGGGAGGGACACCGGGGAGCTGTTTTTT.

This clone was observed a few times. The rearrangement joins TRBV2 to TRBJ1-5; the match to TRBD1 covers 10 bases. CDR3 length: 14 residues. V shed 6 bases, J shed 4 bases, and the junction held 3 bases outside the gene matches. Germline CDR1 reads SNHLY; CDR2 reads FYNNEI. CDR3 loop: CASRPGQGNQPQHF. In nucleotides, the CDR3 is TGTGCCAGCAGGCCGGGACAGGGGAATCAGCCCCAGCATTTT.

This rearrangement joins TRBV5-6 to TRBJ2-3, with 8 bases matching TRBD2. Germline values: CDR1 SGHDT, CDR2 YYEEEE. With 3 bases clipped from V and 6 bases from J, the junction kept 6 bases outside the gene matches. The CDR3 is 14 residues long. The CDR3 here is CASSSGLVRDTQYF. CDR3 nucleotide sequence: TGTGCCAGCAGCTCGGGACTAGTTCGGGATACGCAGTATTTT.

The CDR3 loop reads CASSGGQGGSYYGYTF. In DNA, the CDR3 is TGCGCCAGCAGCGGGGGACAGGGCGGGTCCTACTATGGCTACACCTTC. V gene TRBV5-1 combines with J gene TRBJ1-2; TRBD1 agrees at 9 bases. Germline CDR1 and CDR2: SGHRS and YFSETQ. The CDR3 sequence is 16 residues long. After removal of 4 bases from V and 3 bases from J, the junction contained 10 bases not matched to a gene.

In this sample, this clone turned up once. The rearrangement links TRBV6-4 to TRBJ2-1; D is possibly TRBD2 (5 bases). The V and J ends lost 5 bases and 10 bases respectively, with 15 bases between them. CDR3 length: 13 residues. Germline CDR1 and CDR2: MRHNA and SNTAGT. CDR3 sequence reads: CASSNGIYAEQFF. CDR3 bases: TGTGCCAGCAGTAACGGGATCTACGCGGAGCAGTTCTTC.

The chain employs TRBV27 and TRBJ1-2, with D perhaps matching TRBD1 (5 bases). The CDR3 has 16 amino acids. The V gene lost 5 bases and the J gene lost 6 bases, with 22 bases spanning the gap. Germline V lookup: CDR1 MNHEY, CDR2 SMNVEV (reference sequence). CDR3 sequence (DNA): TGTGCCAGCAGTCCCATGGTCGGTGCCAGGGAGGATGGCTACACCTTC. This translates into CASSPMVGAREDGYTF.

This clone showed up just once. This chain links TRBV27 with TRBJ1-5; possible D gene TRBD1, 6 bases. From germline, CDR1 is MNHEY and CDR2 SMNVEV (reference sequence). With 0 bases removed from V and 0 bases from J, the gap between germline ends came to 12 bases. This CDR3 has 17 amino acids. CDR3 in DNA: TGTGCCAGCAGTTTATCAGGGGGACGGTATAGCAATCAGCCCCAGCATTTT. Translated, it gives CASSLSGGRYSNQPQHF.

V is TRBV6-6 and J is TRBJ1-3; D is undetermined. The CDR3 has 12 amino acids. The V and J ends lost 8 bases and 7 bases respectively, with 12 bases between them. Germline V gene lookup returns CDR1 MNHNY and CDR2 SVGAGI (reference sequence). CDR3 bases: TGTGCCAGCCTCCAACAGCCGAACACCATATATTTT. Translated: CASLQQPNTIYF.

The chain has TRBV7-9 and TRBJ2-2; 7 bases map to TRBD1. Per germline, CDR1 SEHNR and CDR2 FQNEAQ (reference sequence). The J segment lost 0 bases and the V segment lost 4 bases, leaving 8 bases of the junction unmatched. The CDR3 totals 17 residues. The CDR3 is CASSSRDSSANTGELFF. The CDR3, as DNA: TGTGCCAGCAGCTCCCGGGACAGCTCCGCGAACACCGGGGAGCTGTTTTTT.

V usage is TRBV18 and J usage is TRBJ1-2; D possibly corresponds to TRBD1 (5 bases). The germline V gene has CDR1 KGHSH and CDR2 LQKENI. Trimming cost V 2 bases and J 3 bases, with 10 bases left between them. This CDR3 is 14 amino acids long. For the CDR3, the DNA is TGTGCCAGCTCACCATCCGGGGGTGACTATGGCTACACCTTC. Amino acids: CASSPSGGDYGYTF.

The chain employs TRBV2 and TRBJ1-5; tentatively, D is TRBD1 (6 bases). Trimming took off 3 bases at V and 2 bases at J, with 14 bases between the two ends. This CDR3 comprises 16 residues. CDR1 SNHLY and CDR2 FYNNEI come from the germline V gene. The CDR3: CASSEQGQFGNQPQHF. CDR3 sequence (DNA): TGTGCCAGCAGTGAGCAGGGGCAATTTGGCAATCAGCCCCAGCATTTT.

This chain connects TRBV3-1 (or the pseudogene TRBV3-2) to TRBJ2-2; D ambiguous. Germline V CDR1 and CDR2: LGHDT, YNNKEL (reference sequence). The CDR3 runs 12 residues. The ends were cut back, 6 bases at V and 2 bases at J, with 4 bases in the middle. The CDR3 sequence: CASRRNTGELFF. The CDR3 DNA sequence: TGTGCCAGCAGGCGAAACACCGGGGAGCTGTTTTTT.

The V gene is TRBV27, the J gene TRBJ1-1; D is uncertain. Germline lookup yields CDR1 MNHEY and CDR2 SMNVEV (reference sequence). The CDR3 totals 13 residues. V lost 2 bases, J lost 2 bases, and 6 bases lay in between. The CDR3 sequence is CASSLNRNTEAFF. CDR3 bases: TGTGCCAGCAGTTTAAACAGAAACACTGAAGCTTTCTTT.

The rearrangement joins TRBV10-3 to TRBJ1-3; D gene ambiguous. Germline loops: CDR1 ENHRY, CDR2 SYGVKD. V lost 7 bases and J lost 4, with 11 bases in between. The CDR3 totals 13 residues. As DNA, the CDR3 is TGTGCCATCACCGGGTCGCTCGGAAACACCATATATTTT. Residues: CAITGSLGNTIYF.

This chain joins TRBV24-1 and TRBJ1-3; D perhaps matches TRBD1 (5 bases). V shed 5 bases and J shed 1 base, with 14 bases lying between them. Germline CDR1 and CDR2: KGHDR and SFDVKD. The CDR3 is 16 residues long. The CDR3 DNA reads as TGTGCCACCAGTGTTTTAGTGACAGTGTCTGGAAACACCATATATTTT. This encodes CATSVLVTVSGNTIYF.

By proportion, this clone is medium-sized. The chain uses TRBV3-1 (or the pseudogene TRBV3-2) and TRBJ2-3, with a weak D call TRBD2 (5 bases). Trimming pared 10 bases from V and 2 bases from J, leaving 13 bases between. Per the germline V gene, CDR1 is LGHDT and CDR2 is YNNKEL (reference sequence). CDR3 length: 13 amino acids. The CDR3 loop reads CATSTGITDTQYF. CDR3 in DNA: TGTGCCACATCGACGGGGATCACAGATACGCAGTATTTT.

The gene calls are TRBV28 and TRBJ2-7; 9 bases map to TRBD1. CDR3 length: 15 amino acids. V lost 7 bases and J lost 2; bases outside the gene matches: 9. Germline V CDR1 and CDR2: MDHEN, SYDVKM. The CDR3 coding sequence is TGTGCCAGCATCGACACCGGGACAGGGACCTACGAGCAGTACTTC. This sequence encodes CASIDTGTGTYEQYF. The variable domain in full, with the rest retrieved from reference TRBV28 and TRBJ2-7, is DVKVTQSSRYLVKRTGEKVFLECVQDMDHENMFWYRQDPGLGLRLIYFSYDVKMKEKGDIPEGYSVSREKKERFSLILESASTNQTSMYLCASIDTGTGTYEQYFGPGTRLTVT.

This chain uses TRBV15 with TRBJ2-7; maybe TRBD1 (5 bases). V was pared by 0 bases and J by 5 bases, with 14 bases between. The CDR3 covers 15 residues. CDR1 and CDR2 from the germline V gene are LNHNV and YYDKDF (reference sequence). The CDR3, as DNA: TGTGCCACCAGCAGAGACCAGGGTCCCATGAACGAGCAGTACTTC. Encoded protein: CATSRDQGPMNEQYF. The complete variable domain, with remaining parts taken from reference TRBV15 and TRBJ2-7, reads DAMVIQNPRYQVTQFGKPVTLSCSQTLNHNVMYWYQQKSSQAPKLLFHYYDKDFNNEADTPDNFQSRRPNTSFCFLDIRSPGLGDTAMYLCATSRDQGPMNEQYFGPGTRLTVT.

This rearrangement joins TRBV5-1 to TRBJ2-5; 12 bases line up with TRBD2. Germline assignment: CDR1 SGHRS and CDR2 YFSETQ. J lost 0 bases, V lost 3 bases, and 3 bases had no gene match. CDR3 length: 16 amino acids. The CDR3 DNA reads as TGCGCCAGCAGCTGGCGACTAGCGGGAGACCAAGAGACCCAGTACTTC. Protein sequence: CASSWRLAGDQETQYF.

The chain joins TRBV7-2 to TRBJ2-7; tentatively, D is TRBD2 (5 bases). CDR1 is SGHTA and CDR2 is FQGNSA in the germline V gene. This CDR3 comprises 15 residues. V was shortened by 5 bases and J by 7 bases, with 21 bases between the two germline ends. In DNA, the CDR3 is TGTGCCAGCAGCCCCCAGTCCCTAGCCCTGGGGGAGCAGTACTTC. Encoded protein: CASSPQSLALGEQYF.

The chain combines TRBV3-1 (or the pseudogene TRBV3-2) with TRBJ1-2; D unclear. CDR1 and CDR2 (germline): LGHDT, YNNKEL (reference sequence). V was pared by 3 bases and J by 4 bases, with 18 bases between. The CDR3 length is 16 residues. This CDR3 is CASSHSSDQVVYGYTF. For the CDR3, the DNA is TGTGCCAGCAGCCATAGTAGTGATCAGGTCGTCTATGGCTACACCTTC.

The V and J genes are TRBV24-1 and TRBJ2-2; 8 nucleotides match TRBD2. This CDR3 region has 14 residues. Trimming cost V 9 bases and J 5 bases; bases outside gene matches: 7. The germline CDR1 and CDR2 sequences are KGHDR and SFDVKD. CDR3 nucleotide sequence: TGTGCCACCGCCCTGGCTAGCGGGACCGGGGAGCTGTTTTTT. Translation gives CATALASGTGELFF.